This TCR beta chain was observed in a study of cytomegalovirus exposure and HLA in healthy donors. Whole-study findings and limits: Information on immune exposure was restricted to one variable (CMV serostatus). Several of the most significant clusters appeared linked to common viral pathogens, based on a later analysis.

The CDR3 is 14 amino acids. The germline V gene has CDR1 GTSNPN and CDR2 SVGIG (reference sequence). Trimming took 3 bases from V and 0 from J, leaving 11 bases between them. A word on this clone: Its antigen is not identified.

Amplification used 60 Vbeta primers and 13 Jbeta primers. Profiled with immunoSEQ multiplex PCR; TCRdb holds only in-frame clones, not every one. The sample totals 85,000 to 90,000 clones. The chain is built from TRBV30 and TRBJ1-1; D not resolved. The sequence derives from a man aged 45-60 years in good health and CMV-seropositive. Sequencing input: PBMCs. The CDR3 DNA follows: TGTGCCTGGAGGTACTCGAGTCTGAACACTGAAGCTTTCTTT. It specifies CAWRYSSLNTEAFF.